Listed below are T cell receptor beta chains from one sample, sequenced in a study of blood T cell repertoires in COVID-19. Generated by immunoSEQ multiplex PCR, the TCRdb table keeps only in-frame clones and is missing some. The table has 470,000 or so clones, 87% seen once. The sample was PBMCs or T cells enriched from blood (not recorded which). The receptors here all came from a woman aged 18-29 years with acute COVID-19. The CDR3 runs from the conserved cysteine through the conserved F or W. A clone size is listed for some rows: how often the clone was seen (once, few, many), or a class if it is expanded.

j_call v_call clone_size cdr3_aa
TRBJ2-1 TRBV28 . CASSWSGDEQFF
TRBJ1-5 TRBV3-1/TRBV3-2 . CASSLGQLNQPQHF
TRBJ1-1 TRBV5-1 . CASSFGTGSMNTEAFF
TRBJ1-5 TRBV10-1 . CASSDRNRSQPQHF
TRBJ1-2 TRBV9 . CASERLHYGYTF
TRBJ1-1 TRBV19 . CASKGLGGTEAFF
TRBJ2-5 TRBV28 . CASSLSGAGDETQYF
TRBJ2-1 TRBV7-2 . CASSLQGANEQFF
TRBJ2-3 TRBV7-3 once CASSPGGVTDTQYF
TRBJ2-5 TRBV5-4 . CASSSRDRSYQETQYF
TRBJ1-2 TRBV10-3 . CAVSQGTSDYGYTF
TRBJ1-1 TRBV27 . CASSLYPDRVDTEAFF
TRBJ1-5 TRBV12-3/TRBV12-4 . CASSSIPGTQHF
TRBJ2-7 TRBV7-9 . CASSSGTSSYEQYF
TRBJ2-2 TRBV3-1/TRBV3-2 . CASSSSHDSKAGELFF
TRBJ1-1 TRBV21-1 . CASILLHGGGFSEAFF
TRBJ2-1 TRBV5-1 . CASSQVWVAVGNDEQFF
TRBJ2-7 TRBV3-1/TRBV3-2 . CASSPGQGSYEQYF
TRBJ1-1 TRBV18 . CASSPKTARTEAFF
TRBJ2-1 TRBV27 . CATSRDFIYNEQFF
TRBJ1-5 TRBV7-2 . CASSLEETNQPQHF
TRBJ2-7 TRBV5-1 . CASSPRDRAHEQYF
TRBJ2-7 TRBV6-2/TRBV6-3 . CASSNHSGRAREQYF
TRBJ1-1 TRBV6-5 . CASSYPRGQTEAFF
TRBJ2-2 TRBV9 . CASRTAGSSNTGELFF
TRBJ1-5 TRBV27 few CASSPLGQGQDQPQHF
TRBJ2-5 TRBV4-1 . CASSQDTGLAGGQETQYF
TRBJ1-1 TRBV28 . CASSFFDRGTEAFF
TRBJ1-3 TRBV9 . CASSPQGVAGNTIYF
TRBJ2-3 TRBV7-9 few CASSTWTSGSGDTQYF
TRBJ2-3 TRBV5-4 once CASSPPGNTQYF
TRBJ2-7 TRBV21-1 . CAGANLAADEQYF
TRBJ2-3 TRBV5-5 . CASSLDQGMGTDTQYF
TRBJ2-5 TRBV15 . CATSRVRERETQYF
TRBJ1-5 TRBV12-3/TRBV12-4 few CASSFNNQPQHF
TRBJ1-2 TRBV19 once CASSSRPDRPTYGYTF
TRBJ1-1 TRBV27 . CASSFSGTEAFF
TRBJ1-5 TRBV3-1/TRBV3-2 . CASSQGYTQYSNQPQHF
TRBJ1-2 TRBV27 once CASRTGGVNGYTF
TRBJ2-2 TRBV3-1/TRBV3-2 . CASTYRASGVTGELFF
TRBJ1-2 TRBV2 . CASNKGGKGYTF
TRBJ2-1 TRBV5-6 few CASSFGAGGHNEQFF
TRBJ2-1 TRBV3-1/TRBV3-2 . CASSQDFRASGEEEQFF
TRBJ1-4 TRBV27 once CASSLRTGIDEKLFF
TRBJ1-6 TRBV15 . CATSRDGQGGNNSPLHF
TRBJ1-5 TRBV7-9 . CASSWGQGDNQPQHF
TRBJ1-1 TRBV12-3/TRBV12-4 . CASSSPGGLQAFF
TRBJ2-7 TRBV7-2 . CASSLGAISSYEQYF
TRBJ1-5 TRBV2 once CASSVSNQPQHF